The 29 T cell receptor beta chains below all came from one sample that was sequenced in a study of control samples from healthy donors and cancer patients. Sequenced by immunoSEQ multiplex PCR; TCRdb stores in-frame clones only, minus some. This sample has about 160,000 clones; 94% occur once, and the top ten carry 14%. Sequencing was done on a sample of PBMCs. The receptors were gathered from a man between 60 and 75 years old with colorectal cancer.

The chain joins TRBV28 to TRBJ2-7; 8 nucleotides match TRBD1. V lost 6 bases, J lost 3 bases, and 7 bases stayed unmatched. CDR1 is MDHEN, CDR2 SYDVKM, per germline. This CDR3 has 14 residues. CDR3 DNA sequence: TGTGCCAGCAGAAGGACAGGGCTTGGCTACGAGCAGTACTTC. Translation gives CASRRTGLGYEQYF.

CDR3 amino acids: CAWAWGLSGSGNEQFF. The CDR3 nucleotides are TGTGCCTGGGCCTGGGGACTGTCTGGATCTGGGAATGAGCAGTTCTTC. The genes are TRBV30 and TRBJ2-1; possible D gene TRBD2, 6 bases. The CDR3 loop spans 16 amino acids. Germline V CDR1 and CDR2: GTSNPN, SVGIG (reference sequence). Trimming stripped 5 bases from V and 7 bases from J, with 24 bases between.

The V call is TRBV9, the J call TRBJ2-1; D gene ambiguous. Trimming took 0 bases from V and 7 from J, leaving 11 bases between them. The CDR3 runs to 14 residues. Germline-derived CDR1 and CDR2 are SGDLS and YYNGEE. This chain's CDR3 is CASSVAVNLNEQFF. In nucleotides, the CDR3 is TGTGCCAGCAGCGTAGCGGTTAATCTGAATGAGCAGTTCTTC.

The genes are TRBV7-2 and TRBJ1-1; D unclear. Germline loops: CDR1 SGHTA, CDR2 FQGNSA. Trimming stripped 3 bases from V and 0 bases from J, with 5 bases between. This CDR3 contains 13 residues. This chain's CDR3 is CASSFKMNTEAFF. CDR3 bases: TGTGCCAGCAGCTTTAAGATGAACACTGAAGCTTTCTTT.

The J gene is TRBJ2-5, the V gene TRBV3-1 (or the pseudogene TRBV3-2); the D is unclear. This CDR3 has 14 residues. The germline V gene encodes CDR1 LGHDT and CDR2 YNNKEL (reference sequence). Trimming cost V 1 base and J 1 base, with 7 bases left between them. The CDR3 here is CASSQAMSQETQYF. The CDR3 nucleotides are TGTGCCAGCAGCCAAGCAATGAGCCAAGAGACCCAGTACTTC.

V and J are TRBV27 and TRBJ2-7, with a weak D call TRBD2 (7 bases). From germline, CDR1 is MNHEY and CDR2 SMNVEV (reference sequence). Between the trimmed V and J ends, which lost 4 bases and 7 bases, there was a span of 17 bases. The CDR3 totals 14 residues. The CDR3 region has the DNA TGTGCCAGCAGTTCGGCGCGGGGGCGAAGTGAGCAGTACTTC. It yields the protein CASSSARGRSEQYF.

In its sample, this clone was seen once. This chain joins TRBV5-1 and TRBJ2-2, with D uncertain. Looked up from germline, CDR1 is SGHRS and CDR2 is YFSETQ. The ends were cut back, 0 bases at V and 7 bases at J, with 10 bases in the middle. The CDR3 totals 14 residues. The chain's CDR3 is CASSLESFLGELFF. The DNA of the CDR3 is TGCGCCAGCAGCTTGGAGAGCTTTCTCGGGGAGCTGTTTTTT.

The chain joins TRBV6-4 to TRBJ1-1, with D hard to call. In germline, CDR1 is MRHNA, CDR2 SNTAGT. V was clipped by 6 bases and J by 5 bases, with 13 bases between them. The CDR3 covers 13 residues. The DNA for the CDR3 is TGTGCCAGCAGCCCCAGGATTTGGACTGAAGCTTTCTTT. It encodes CASSPRIWTEAFF.

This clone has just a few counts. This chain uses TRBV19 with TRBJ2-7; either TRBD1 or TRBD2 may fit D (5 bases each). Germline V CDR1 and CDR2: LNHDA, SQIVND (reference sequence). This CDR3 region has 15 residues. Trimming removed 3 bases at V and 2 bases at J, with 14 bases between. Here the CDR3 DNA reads TGTGCCAGTAGTATCGGGACGGCACCCACCTACGAGCAGTACTTC. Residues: CASSIGTAPTYEQYF.

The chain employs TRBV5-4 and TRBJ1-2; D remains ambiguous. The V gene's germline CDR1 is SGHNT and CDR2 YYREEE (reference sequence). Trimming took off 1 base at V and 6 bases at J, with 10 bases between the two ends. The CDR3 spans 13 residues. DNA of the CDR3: TGTGCCAGCAGCTTGAGAGGGTATCATGGCTACACCTTC. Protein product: CASSLRGYHGYTF.

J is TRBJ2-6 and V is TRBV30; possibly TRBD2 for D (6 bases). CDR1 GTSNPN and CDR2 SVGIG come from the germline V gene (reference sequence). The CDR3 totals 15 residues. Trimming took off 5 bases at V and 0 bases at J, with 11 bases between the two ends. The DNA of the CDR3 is TGTGCCTGGGAGGAGGGAAACTCTGGGGCCAACGTCCTGACTTTC. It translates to CAWEEGNSGANVLTF.

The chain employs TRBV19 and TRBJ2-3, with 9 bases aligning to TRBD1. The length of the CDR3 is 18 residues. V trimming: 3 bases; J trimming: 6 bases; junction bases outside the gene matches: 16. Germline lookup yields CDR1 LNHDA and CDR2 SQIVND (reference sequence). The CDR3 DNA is TGTGCCAGTAGTATCCTTCCAACCGGGACAGGGATAGGCGATACGCAGTATTTT. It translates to CASSILPTGTGIGDTQYF.

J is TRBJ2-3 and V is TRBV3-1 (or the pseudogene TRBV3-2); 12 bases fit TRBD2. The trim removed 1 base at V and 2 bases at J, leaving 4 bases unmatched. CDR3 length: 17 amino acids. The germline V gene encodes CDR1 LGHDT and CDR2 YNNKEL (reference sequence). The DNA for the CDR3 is TGTGCCAGCAGCCAAGGACTAGCGGGGGTTAACACAGATACGCAGTATTTT. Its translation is CASSQGLAGVNTDTQYF.

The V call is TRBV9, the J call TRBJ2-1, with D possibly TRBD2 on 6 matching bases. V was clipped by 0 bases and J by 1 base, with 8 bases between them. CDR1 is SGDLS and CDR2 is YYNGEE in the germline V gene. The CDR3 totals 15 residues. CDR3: CASSVDGGSYNEQFF. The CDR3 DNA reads TGTGCCAGCAGCGTAGATGGGGGGTCCTACAATGAGCAGTTCTTC. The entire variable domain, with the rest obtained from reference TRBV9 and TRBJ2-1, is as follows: DSGVTQTPKHLITATGQRVTLRCSPRSGDLSVYWYQQSLDQGLQFLIQYYNGEERAKGNILERFSAQQFPDLHSELNLSSLELGDSALYFCASSVDGGSYNEQFFGPGTRLTVL.

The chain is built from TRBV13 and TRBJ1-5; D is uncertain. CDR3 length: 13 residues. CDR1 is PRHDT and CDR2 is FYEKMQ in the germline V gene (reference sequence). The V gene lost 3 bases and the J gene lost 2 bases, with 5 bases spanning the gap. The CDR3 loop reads CASSFGGNQPQHF. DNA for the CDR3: TGTGCCAGCAGCTTCGGGGGCAATCAGCCCCAGCATTTT. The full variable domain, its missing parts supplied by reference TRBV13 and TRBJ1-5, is AAGVIQSPRHLIKEKRETATLKCYPIPRHDTVYWYQQGPGQDPQFLISFYEKMQSDKGSIPDRFSAQQFSDYHSELNMSSLELGDSALYFCASSFGGNQPQHFGDGTRLSIL.

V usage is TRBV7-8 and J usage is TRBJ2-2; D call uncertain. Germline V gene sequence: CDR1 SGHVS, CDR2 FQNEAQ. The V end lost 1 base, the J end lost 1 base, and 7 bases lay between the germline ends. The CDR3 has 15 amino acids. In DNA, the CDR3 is TGTGCCAGCAGCTTAGGCCACATGAACACCGGGGAGCTGTTTTTT. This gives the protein CASSLGHMNTGELFF.

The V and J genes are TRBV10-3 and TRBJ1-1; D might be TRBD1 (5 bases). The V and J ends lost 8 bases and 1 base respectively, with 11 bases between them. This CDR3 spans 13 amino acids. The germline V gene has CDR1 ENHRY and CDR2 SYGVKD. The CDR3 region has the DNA TGTGCCATCTCGACGGGGACGAACACTGAAGCTTTCTTT. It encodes CAISTGTNTEAFF.

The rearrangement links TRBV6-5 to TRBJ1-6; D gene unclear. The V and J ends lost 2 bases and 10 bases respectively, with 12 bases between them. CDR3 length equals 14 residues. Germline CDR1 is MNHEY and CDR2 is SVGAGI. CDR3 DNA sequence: TGTGCCAGCAGTTACGGGCAGGCTGACTCACCCCTCCACTTT. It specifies CASSYGQADSPLHF.

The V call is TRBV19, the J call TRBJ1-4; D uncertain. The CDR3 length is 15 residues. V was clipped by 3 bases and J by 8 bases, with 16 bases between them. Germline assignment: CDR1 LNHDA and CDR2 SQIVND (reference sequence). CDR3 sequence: CASSMADVGREKLFF. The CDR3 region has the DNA TGTGCCAGTAGTATGGCGGACGTTGGGAGGGAAAAACTGTTTTTT.

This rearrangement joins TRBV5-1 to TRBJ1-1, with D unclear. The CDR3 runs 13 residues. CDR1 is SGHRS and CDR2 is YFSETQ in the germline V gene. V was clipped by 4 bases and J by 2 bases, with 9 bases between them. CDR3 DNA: TGCGCCAGCAGCCTACCCCCCAACACTGAAGCTTTCTTT. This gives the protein CASSLPPNTEAFF.

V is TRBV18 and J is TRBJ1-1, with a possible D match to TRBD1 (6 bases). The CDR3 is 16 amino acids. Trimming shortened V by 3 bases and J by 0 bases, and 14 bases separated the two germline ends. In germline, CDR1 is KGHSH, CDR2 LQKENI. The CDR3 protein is CASSPRGGGVNTEAFF. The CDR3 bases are TGTGCCAGCTCACCCCGAGGGGGAGGGGTGAACACTGAAGCTTTCTTT.

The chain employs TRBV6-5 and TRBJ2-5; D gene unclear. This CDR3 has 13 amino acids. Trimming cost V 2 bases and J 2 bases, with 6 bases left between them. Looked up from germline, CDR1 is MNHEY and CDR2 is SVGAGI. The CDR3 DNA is TGTGCCAGCAGTTACGGTATTCAAGAGACCCAGTACTTC. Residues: CASSYGIQETQYF.

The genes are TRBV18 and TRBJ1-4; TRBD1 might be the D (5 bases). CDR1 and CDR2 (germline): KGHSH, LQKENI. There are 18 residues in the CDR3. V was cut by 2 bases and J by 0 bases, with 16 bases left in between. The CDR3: CASSPNLPDSSTNEKLFF. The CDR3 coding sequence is TGTGCCAGCTCACCAAACCTACCAGACAGTTCAACTAATGAAAAACTGTTTTTT. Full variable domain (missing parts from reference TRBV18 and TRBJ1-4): NAGVMQNPRHLVRRRGQEARLRCSPMKGHSHVYWYRQLPEEGLKFMVYLQKENIIDESGMPKERFSAEFPKEGPSILRIQQVVRGDSAAYFCASSPNLPDSSTNEKLFFGSGTQLSVL.

The CDR3 loop reads CSVEGQGFSGANVLTF. CDR3 nucleotides: TGCAGCGTTGAGGGACAGGGGTTCTCTGGGGCCAACGTCCTGACTTTC. The J gene is TRBJ2-6, the V gene TRBV29-1; 10 bases fit TRBD1. CDR3 length: 16 amino acids. Germline V CDR1 and CDR2: SQVTM, ANQGSEA. J gave up 0 bases and V 3 bases, and 2 bases lay outside the gene matches.

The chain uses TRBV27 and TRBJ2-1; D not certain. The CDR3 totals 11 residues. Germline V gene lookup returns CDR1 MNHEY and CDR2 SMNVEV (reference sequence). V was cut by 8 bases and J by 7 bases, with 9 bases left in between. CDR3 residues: CASARRNEQFF. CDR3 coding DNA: TGTGCCAGCGCCAGACGTAATGAGCAGTTCTTC.

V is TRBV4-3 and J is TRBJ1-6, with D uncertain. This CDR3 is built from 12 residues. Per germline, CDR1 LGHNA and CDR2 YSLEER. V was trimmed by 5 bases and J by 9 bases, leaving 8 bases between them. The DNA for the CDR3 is TGCGCCAGCAGCGAAGTAGGTTCACCCCTCCACTTT. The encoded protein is CASSEVGSPLHF.

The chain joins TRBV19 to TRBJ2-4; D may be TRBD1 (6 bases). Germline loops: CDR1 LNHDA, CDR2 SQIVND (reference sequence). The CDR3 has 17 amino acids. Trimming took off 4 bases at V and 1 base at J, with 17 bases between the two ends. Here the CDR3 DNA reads TGTGCCAGTAGTAGACAGTCCCTCACAGGGGCCAAAAACATTCAGTACTTC. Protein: CASSRQSLTGAKNIQYF.

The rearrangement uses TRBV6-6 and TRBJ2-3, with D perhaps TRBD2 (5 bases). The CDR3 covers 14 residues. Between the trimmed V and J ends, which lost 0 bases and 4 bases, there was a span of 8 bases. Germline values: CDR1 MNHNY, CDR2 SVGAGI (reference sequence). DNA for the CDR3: TGTGCCAGCAGTTACTCAAGGACTGCAGATACGCAGTATTTT. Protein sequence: CASSYSRTADTQYF.

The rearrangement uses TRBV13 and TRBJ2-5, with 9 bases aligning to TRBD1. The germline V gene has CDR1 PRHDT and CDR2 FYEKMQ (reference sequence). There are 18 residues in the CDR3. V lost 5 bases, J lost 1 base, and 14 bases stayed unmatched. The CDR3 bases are TGTGCCAGCAGCCACCTCGGAGGCGACAGGGGGTCCCAAGAGACCCAGTACTTC. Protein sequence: CASSHLGGDRGSQETQYF.